This T cell receptor (beta chain) was captured in a study of T cell responses to AZD1222 COVID-19 vaccine. Study at large: Pooled in the analysis were second doses at about 4 or about 12 weeks.

Profiling relied on immunoSEQ multiplex PCR, and the TCRdb table lists in-frame clones only, not all of them. The data hold roughly 150,000 clones, with around 88% observed a single time. Study outcomes and limitations: No day 14 peak samples; only post-peak repertoires were characterized. Baseline seropositivity characterized only a handful of AZD1222 recipients.

With regard to this clone: Its antigen is currently unknown.

V was cut by 0 bases and J by 6 bases, with 12 bases left in between. The CDR3 extends over 14 amino acids. Germline CDR1 reads KGHSH; CDR2 reads LQKENI. The sample consisted of peripheral blood, taken on day 0 of AZD1222 vaccination. V and J are TRBV18 and TRBJ2-7, with D tentatively TRBD1 (6 bases). The origin of this receptor is an adult in good health. The CDR3 DNA sequence: TGTGCCAGCTCACCACCGCAACAGGGATCCGAGCAGTACTTC. Translation gives CASSPPQQGSEQYF.